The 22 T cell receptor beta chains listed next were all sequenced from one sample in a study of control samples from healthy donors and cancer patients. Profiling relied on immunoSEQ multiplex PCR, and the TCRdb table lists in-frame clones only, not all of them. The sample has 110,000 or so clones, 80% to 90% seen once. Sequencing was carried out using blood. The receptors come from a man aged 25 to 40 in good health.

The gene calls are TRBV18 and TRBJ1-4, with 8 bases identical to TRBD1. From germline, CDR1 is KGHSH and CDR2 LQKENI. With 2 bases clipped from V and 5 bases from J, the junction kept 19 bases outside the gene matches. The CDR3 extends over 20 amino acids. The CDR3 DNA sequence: TGTGCCAGCTCACCAAGGACAGGGAAAGGGCTAATAACTCGGAATGAAAAACTGTTTTTT. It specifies CASSPRTGKGLITRNEKLFF.

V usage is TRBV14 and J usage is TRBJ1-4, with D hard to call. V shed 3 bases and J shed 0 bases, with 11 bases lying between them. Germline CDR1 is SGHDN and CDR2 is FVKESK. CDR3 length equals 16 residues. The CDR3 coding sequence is TGTGCCAGCAGCCAGGGCTTGGATTCAACTAATGAAAAACTGTTTTTT. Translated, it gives CASSQGLDSTNEKLFF.

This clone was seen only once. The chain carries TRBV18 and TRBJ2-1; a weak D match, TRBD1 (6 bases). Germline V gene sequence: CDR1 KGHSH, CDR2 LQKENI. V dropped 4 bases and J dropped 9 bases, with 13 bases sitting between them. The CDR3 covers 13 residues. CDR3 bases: TGTGCCAGCTCACGGGACACCCAGCGTGAGCAGTTCTTC. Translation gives CASSRDTQREQFF.

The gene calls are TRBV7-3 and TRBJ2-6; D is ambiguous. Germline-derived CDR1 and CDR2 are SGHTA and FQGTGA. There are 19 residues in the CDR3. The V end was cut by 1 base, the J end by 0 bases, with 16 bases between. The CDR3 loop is CASSLNAGPFYSGANVLTF. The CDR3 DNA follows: TGTGCCAGCAGCTTAAACGCAGGACCCTTCTACTCTGGGGCCAACGTCCTGACTTTC.

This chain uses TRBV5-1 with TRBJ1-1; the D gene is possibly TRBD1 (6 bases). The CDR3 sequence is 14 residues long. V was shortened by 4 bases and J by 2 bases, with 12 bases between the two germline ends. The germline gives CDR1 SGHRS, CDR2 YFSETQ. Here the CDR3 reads CASSRTGTNTEAFF. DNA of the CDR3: TGCGCCAGCAGCCGTACAGGGACCAACACTGAAGCTTTCTTT.

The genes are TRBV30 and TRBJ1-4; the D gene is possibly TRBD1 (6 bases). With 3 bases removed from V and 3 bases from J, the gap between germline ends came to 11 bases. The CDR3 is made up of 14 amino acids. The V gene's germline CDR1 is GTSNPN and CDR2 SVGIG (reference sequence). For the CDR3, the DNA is TGTGCCTGGAGAGCCGGGACACCTAATGAAAAACTGTTTTTT. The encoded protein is CAWRAGTPNEKLFF.

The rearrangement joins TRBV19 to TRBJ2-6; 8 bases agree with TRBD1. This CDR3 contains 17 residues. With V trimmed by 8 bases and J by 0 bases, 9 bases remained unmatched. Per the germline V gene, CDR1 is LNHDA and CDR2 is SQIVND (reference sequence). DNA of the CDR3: TGTGCCAGTGAAAGGACAGGGCTCTTCTCTGGGGCCAACGTCCTGACTTTC. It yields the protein CASERTGLFSGANVLTF.

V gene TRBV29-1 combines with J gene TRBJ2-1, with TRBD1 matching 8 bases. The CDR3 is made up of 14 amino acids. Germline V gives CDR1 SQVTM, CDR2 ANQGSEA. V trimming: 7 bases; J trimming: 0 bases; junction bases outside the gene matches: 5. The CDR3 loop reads CSASGTGSYNEQFF. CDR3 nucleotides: TGCAGCGCCTCAGGGACAGGCTCCTACAATGAGCAGTTCTTC.

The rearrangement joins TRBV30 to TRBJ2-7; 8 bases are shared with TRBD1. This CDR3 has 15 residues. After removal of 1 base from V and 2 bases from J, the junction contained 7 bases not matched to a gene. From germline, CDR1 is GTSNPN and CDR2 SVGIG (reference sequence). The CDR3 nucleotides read TGTGCCTGGAGTGCCAGGGGGCGCAACCCCTACGAGCAGTACTTC. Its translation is CAWSARGRNPYEQYF.

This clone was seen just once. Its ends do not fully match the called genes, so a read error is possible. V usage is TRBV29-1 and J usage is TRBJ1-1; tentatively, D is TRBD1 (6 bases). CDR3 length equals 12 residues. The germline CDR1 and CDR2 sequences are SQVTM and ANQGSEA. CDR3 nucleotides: TGCACCGTTAGGGGGTTGAACACTGAAGCTTTCTTT. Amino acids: CTVRGLNTEAFF.

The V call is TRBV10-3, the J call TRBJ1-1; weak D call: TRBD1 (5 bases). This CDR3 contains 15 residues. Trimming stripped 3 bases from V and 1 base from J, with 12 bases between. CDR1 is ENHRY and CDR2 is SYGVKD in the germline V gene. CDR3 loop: CAISEGGVRNTEAFF. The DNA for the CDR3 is TGTGCCATCAGTGAAGGAGGGGTGAGGAACACTGAAGCTTTCTTT.

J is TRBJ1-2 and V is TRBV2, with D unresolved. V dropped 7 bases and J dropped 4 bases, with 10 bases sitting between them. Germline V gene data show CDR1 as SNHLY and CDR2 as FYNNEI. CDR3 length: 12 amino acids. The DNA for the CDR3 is TGTGCCAGCAACCCAGCAGCCTATGGCTACACCTTC. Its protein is CASNPAAYGYTF.

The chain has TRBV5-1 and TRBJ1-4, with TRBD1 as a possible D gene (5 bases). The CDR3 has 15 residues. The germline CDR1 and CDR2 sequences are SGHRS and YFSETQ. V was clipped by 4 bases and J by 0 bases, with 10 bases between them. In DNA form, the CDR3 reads TGCGCCAGCAGCGGGGGAGTTGCAACTAATGAAAAACTGTTTTTT. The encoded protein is CASSGGVATNEKLFF.

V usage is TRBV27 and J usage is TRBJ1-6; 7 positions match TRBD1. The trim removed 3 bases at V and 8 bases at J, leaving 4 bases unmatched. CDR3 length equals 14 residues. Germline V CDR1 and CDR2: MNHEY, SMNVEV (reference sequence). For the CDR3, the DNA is TGTGCCAGCAGTTTCAGAGGGGGCCATTCACCCCTCCACTTT. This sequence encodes CASSFRGGHSPLHF.

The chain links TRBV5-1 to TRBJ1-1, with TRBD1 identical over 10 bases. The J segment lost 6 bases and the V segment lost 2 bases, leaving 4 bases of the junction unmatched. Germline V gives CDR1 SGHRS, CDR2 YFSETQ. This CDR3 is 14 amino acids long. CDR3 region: CASSLGTGEAEAFF. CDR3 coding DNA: TGCGCCAGCAGCTTAGGGACAGGGGAAGCTGAAGCTTTCTTT.

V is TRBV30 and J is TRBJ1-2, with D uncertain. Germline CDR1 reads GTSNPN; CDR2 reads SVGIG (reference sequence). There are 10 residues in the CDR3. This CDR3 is CAAGRSGYTF. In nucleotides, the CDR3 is TGTGCTGCAGGCCGGAGCGGCTACACCTTC. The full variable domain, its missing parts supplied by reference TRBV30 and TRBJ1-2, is SQTIHQWPATLVQPVGSPLSLECTVEGTSNPNLYWYRQAAGRGLQLLFYSVGIGQISSEVPQNLSASRPQDRQFILSSKKLLLSDSGFYLCAAGRSGYTFGSGTRLTVV.

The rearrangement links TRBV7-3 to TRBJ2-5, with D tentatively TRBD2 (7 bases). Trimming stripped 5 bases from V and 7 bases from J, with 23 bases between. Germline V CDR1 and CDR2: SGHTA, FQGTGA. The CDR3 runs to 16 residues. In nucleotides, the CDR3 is TGTGCCAGCAGCCCTTCCGCACTAGAGGGGGGGCGGACCCAGTACTTC. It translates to CASSPSALEGGRTQYF.

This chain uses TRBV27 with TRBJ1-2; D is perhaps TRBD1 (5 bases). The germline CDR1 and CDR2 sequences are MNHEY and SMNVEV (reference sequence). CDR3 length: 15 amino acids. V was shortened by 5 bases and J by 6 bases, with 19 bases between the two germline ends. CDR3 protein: CASSRERAGLNGYTF. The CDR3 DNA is TGTGCCAGCAGTAGGGAGCGAGCAGGGTTGAATGGCTACACCTTC.

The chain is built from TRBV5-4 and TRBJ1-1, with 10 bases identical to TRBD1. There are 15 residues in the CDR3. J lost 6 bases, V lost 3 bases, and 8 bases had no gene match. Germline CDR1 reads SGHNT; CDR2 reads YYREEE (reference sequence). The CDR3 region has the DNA TGTGCCAGCAGCTCAATGAGGACAGGGGGATCTGAAGCTTTCTTT. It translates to CASSSMRTGGSEAFF.

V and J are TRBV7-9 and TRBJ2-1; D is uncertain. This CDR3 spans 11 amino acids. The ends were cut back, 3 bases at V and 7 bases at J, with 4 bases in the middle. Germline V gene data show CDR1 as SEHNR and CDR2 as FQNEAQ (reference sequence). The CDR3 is CASSFGNEQFF. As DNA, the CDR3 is TGTGCCAGCAGCTTTGGAAATGAGCAGTTCTTC.

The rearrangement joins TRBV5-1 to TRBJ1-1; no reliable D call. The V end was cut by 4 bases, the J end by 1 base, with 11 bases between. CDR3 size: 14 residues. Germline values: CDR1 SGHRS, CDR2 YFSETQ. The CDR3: CASSTSGANTEAFF. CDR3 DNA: TGCGCCAGCAGCACCTCAGGAGCGAACACTGAAGCTTTCTTT.

CDR3 region: CASSLRRRFYNEQFF. DNA for the CDR3: TGTGCCAGCAGCCTCCGTAGGCGTTTTTACAATGAGCAGTTCTTC. The chain links TRBV3-1 (or the pseudogene TRBV3-2) to TRBJ2-1; D unresolved. This CDR3 contains 15 residues. V shed 4 bases and J shed 4 bases, with 14 bases lying between them. Germline V gene lookup returns CDR1 LGHDT and CDR2 YNNKEL (reference sequence).